This entry concerns a single T cell receptor beta chain. Its specificity is unknown. This CDR3 region has 16 residues. Trimming took off 5 bases at V and 8 bases at J, with 22 bases between the two ends. Germline assignment: CDR1 SGHTA and CDR2 FQGTGA. This sample is part of a study of blood T cell dynamics during melanoma immunotherapy. Looking at the study overall: First-line therapy was either pembrolizumab or nivolumab with ipilimumab for metastatic melanoma.

Study-wide results and limits: Unlike progressors, later disease-control patients had W3 repertoires gaining clonality or diversity.

Time point here: week 3, after first cycle of checkpoint inhibitor. Samples come from before therapy and from week 3 after the first blockade cycle. The repertoire was sequenced with immunoSEQ multiplex PCR; TCRdb's copy has only in-frame clones and lacks some. This table has about 4,900 clones, about 90% appearing once. The receptor was derived from a human donor with melanoma. Material: blood, obtained from a patient treated with checkpoint blockade. The rearrangement uses TRBV7-3 and TRBJ2-1; possibly TRBD2 for D (6 bases). The DNA for the CDR3 is TGTGCCAGCAGCCCCGAGAGGTCTAGCGCTGGTGATGAGCAGTTCTTC. It is translated as CASSPERSSAGDEQFF.